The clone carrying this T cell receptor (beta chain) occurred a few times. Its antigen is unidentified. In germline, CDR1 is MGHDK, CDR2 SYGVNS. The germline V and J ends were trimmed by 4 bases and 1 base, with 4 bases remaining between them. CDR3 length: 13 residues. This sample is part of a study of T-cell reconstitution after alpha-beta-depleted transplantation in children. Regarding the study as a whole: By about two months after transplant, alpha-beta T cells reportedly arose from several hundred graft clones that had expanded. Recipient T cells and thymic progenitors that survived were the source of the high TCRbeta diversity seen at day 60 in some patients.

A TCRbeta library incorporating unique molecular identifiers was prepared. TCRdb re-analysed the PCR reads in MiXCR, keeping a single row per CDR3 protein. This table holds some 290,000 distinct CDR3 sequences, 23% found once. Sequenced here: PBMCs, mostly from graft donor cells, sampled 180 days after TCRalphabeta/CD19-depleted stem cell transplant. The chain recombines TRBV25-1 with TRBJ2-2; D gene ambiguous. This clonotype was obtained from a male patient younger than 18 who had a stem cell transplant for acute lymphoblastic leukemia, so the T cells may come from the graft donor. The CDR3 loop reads CASSAVNTGELFF. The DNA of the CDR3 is TGTGCCAGCAGTGCGGTGAACACCGGGGAGCTGTTTTTT.